The clone carrying this TCR beta chain was seen only a few times. V gave up 3 bases and J gave up 3 bases, with 21 bases separating them. The CDR3 is 18 amino acids. Germline V gene sequence: CDR1 SGDLS, CDR2 YYNGEE. The sample comes from a study of cytomegalovirus exposure and HLA in healthy donors. The PCR ran on 60 Vbeta and 13 Jbeta primers. Repertoires were generated with immunoSEQ multiplex PCR, while TCRdb's copy carries only in-frame clones and drops some. The table has 110,000 to 150,000 clones, around 80% seen once. The rearrangement uses TRBV9 and TRBJ1-4, with D possibly TRBD1 on 6 matching bases. Sequenced input: PBMCs. This sequence was found in a female donor in good health and CMV-seronegative. CDR3 DNA sequence: TGTGCCAGCAGCGGAGGGACAAAACTTAAGTTGGCTAATGAAAAACTGTTTTTT. Amino acids: CASSGGTKLKLANEKLFF.